This T cell receptor (beta chain) appears in the sequencing data of a study of blood T cell repertoires in COVID-19. Participant-reported clinical history was the basis for cohort assignment. Measured with immunoSEQ multiplex PCR; TCRdb has only the in-frame clones, and not every one. The profile shows 400,000 or so clones, 70% to 90% of them singletons. In this sample, this clone turned up once. CDR1 is LNHDA and CDR2 is SQIVND in the germline V gene (reference sequence). The CDR3 is 16 amino acids. V gave up 3 bases and J gave up 3 bases; unmatched junction bases: 8. Input material: PBMCs or T cells enriched from blood (not recorded which). The chain uses TRBV19 and TRBJ2-5, with 9 bases lining up with TRBD2. This TCR derives from a man in his forties in a cohort exposed to, infected with or recovered from COVID-19 (not recorded which). CDR3 DNA sequence: TGTGCCAGTAGTATGAGAGCGGGAGGCCTAGAAGAGACCCAGTACTTC. Translated: CASSMRAGGLEETQYF.